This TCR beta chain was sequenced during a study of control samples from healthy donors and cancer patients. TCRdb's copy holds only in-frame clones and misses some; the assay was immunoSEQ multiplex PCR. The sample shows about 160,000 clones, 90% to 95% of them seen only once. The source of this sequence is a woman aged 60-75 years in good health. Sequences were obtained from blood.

The CDR3 loop is CATSQSLGGLNEQFF. In DNA form, the CDR3 reads TGTGCCACCAGCCAGTCGTTGGGGGGCCTGAATGAGCAGTTCTTC. The chain uses TRBV15 and TRBJ2-1, with D perhaps assigned TRBD1 or TRBD2 (6 bases each). V was trimmed by 5 bases and J by 7 bases, leaving 18 bases between them. The CDR3 sequence is 15 residues long. Per germline, CDR1 LNHNV and CDR2 YYDKDF (reference sequence).